The entry that follows covers one T cell receptor beta chain sequence. Its recognized antigen is unknown. Base qualities are not recorded, but no much larger clone differs from it by a single base. The donors were healthy, HIV-negative adults with no recently reported acute infections or vaccinations. All donors were Caucasian adults living in Nashville, Tennessee, USA. CD4+ T cells were enriched by magnetic negative selection; naive cells were then positively selected on CD45RA, and the negative fraction formed the memory subset. After blood collection by leukapheresis, PBMCs were isolated using Ficoll-Histopaque density gradient centrifugation and then cryopreserved in the vapor phase of liquid nitrogen. Purity and quantity of every magnetically sorted T cell population were checked by analytical flow cytometry. Genomic DNA was isolated from every sorted fraction and measured by UV absorbance on a Nanodrop 2000c.

TCR CDR3 regions were amplified from genomic DNA by multiplex PCR using the deep immunoSEQ assay. Genomic DNA extracted from each cell subset was distributed evenly over all wells of several immunoSEQ 96-well plates, and each plate served as one replicate. For sorted subsets, each replicate PCR was loaded with about 200 ng genomic DNA, equivalent to about 33,000 T cell genomes. The purified libraries were quantified using a Qubit 3.0 fluorometer, sized with a Bioanalyzer 2100, and then quantified again using the KAPA Library Quantification kit. Every immunoSEQ 96-well plate was sequenced on a separate single-read 150-cycle Illumina NextSeq 550 flow cell. In the source study's methods: Because only junctional sequences without quality scores were contained in the immunoSEQ output, filtering matching that applied to full-length reads could not be performed. Sequences were annotated with PyIR, a Python wrapper for IgBLAST v1.9, using IMGT germline references to assign V/J genes and CDR3. Any read was removed if the V/J assignment was weak (E-value above 1e-6), the CDR3 was missing, or the read contained stop codons, out-of-frame junctions, or ambiguous translated residues. V3J clonotypes were defined as sequences sharing an identical inferred V gene, J gene, and CDR3 amino acid sequence. Percentage overlap between repertoires was computed as shared unique clonotypes divided by the size of the smaller repertoire. Repertoire richness was assessed with RTK rarefaction, the Chao1 estimator, and Recon v2.1 estimates of unobserved clonotypes. OLGA was used to compute generation probabilities for all TCRbeta clonotypes that the gDNA method yielded from a few donors. TCRdb's version of the immuneACCESS table is confined to in-frame rearrangements and falls short of the full clone set. An unresolved V gene accounts for under half of the shortfall where checked; the remainder is of unknown origin. For V, J and clone size, that table is used; D and trimming come from the DNA. For this sample there are roughly 700,000 clones; around 67% appear just once. Of the sample, approximately 1.6% falls within the top ten clones.

The data were taken from a study of shared clonotypes between healthy human individuals (TCRdb year 2020). Background for the entire study: A few men and a couple of women, aged 18 to 49 years, made up the cohort. For each donor, CD4 naive and CD4 memory were each given three plates, CD8 naive was given two plates, and CD8 memory was given one plate. To estimate repertoire size and how much clonotype sharing occurs between individuals, the study deeply sequenced the blood TCR repertoires of five healthy adults. Different laboratories and diverse techniques were used to prepare libraries and sequence TCR repertoires, to increase sequencing depth and limit assay-specific biases. Each donor's leukapheresis produced roughly between roughly 0.9 and 9 billion PBMCs.

Results and caveats for the whole study, not just this receptor: Pairwise subsampling led to the expectation that sequencing depth would affect the degree of clonotype sharing among donors. Estimated clonotype richness was generally larger for naive than for memory subsets. Sampling was restricted to blood, and TCR repertoires in tissue are likely to differ from TCR repertoires in blood. When several donors were compared, the shared fraction of clonotypes was around 5.1% for naive CD4, approximately 3.5% for naive CD8, more than 2% for memory CD4, and less than 0.5% for memory CD8. Clonotypes shared by all four sorted-subset donors showed higher generation probabilities than non-shared clonotypes. The genetic and exposure-history diversity represented was limited by the small number of donors. Incomplete sequencing was indicated by rarefaction of sorted-subset datasets, despite the large sequencing depth.

From a lookup of the germline V gene, CDR1 and CDR2 are LGHNT and FRNRAP. From V the trimming removes 4 bases and from J it removes 7 bases, while the gene matches leave 8 bases of the junction unaccounted for. The CDR3 covers 14 residues, taking in both the cysteine and the phenylalanine. Only the CDR3 region is kept as DNA, spanning 42 bases read in frame from base 1. The sequence links TRBV12-5 to TRBJ2-3, with TRBD2 matching 7 junction bases. The material sequenced was memory CD4+ T cells sorted from blood. The meaning of the sample's cell subset or site label: CD45RA-negative fraction. This TCR was sampled from a woman aged 30 to 39 in good health. The CDR3 amino acid sequence is: CASGSGGGFHTQYF. In nucleotides, the sequence is TGTGCTAGTGGTTCGGGAGGTGGATTCCATACGCAGTATTTT.